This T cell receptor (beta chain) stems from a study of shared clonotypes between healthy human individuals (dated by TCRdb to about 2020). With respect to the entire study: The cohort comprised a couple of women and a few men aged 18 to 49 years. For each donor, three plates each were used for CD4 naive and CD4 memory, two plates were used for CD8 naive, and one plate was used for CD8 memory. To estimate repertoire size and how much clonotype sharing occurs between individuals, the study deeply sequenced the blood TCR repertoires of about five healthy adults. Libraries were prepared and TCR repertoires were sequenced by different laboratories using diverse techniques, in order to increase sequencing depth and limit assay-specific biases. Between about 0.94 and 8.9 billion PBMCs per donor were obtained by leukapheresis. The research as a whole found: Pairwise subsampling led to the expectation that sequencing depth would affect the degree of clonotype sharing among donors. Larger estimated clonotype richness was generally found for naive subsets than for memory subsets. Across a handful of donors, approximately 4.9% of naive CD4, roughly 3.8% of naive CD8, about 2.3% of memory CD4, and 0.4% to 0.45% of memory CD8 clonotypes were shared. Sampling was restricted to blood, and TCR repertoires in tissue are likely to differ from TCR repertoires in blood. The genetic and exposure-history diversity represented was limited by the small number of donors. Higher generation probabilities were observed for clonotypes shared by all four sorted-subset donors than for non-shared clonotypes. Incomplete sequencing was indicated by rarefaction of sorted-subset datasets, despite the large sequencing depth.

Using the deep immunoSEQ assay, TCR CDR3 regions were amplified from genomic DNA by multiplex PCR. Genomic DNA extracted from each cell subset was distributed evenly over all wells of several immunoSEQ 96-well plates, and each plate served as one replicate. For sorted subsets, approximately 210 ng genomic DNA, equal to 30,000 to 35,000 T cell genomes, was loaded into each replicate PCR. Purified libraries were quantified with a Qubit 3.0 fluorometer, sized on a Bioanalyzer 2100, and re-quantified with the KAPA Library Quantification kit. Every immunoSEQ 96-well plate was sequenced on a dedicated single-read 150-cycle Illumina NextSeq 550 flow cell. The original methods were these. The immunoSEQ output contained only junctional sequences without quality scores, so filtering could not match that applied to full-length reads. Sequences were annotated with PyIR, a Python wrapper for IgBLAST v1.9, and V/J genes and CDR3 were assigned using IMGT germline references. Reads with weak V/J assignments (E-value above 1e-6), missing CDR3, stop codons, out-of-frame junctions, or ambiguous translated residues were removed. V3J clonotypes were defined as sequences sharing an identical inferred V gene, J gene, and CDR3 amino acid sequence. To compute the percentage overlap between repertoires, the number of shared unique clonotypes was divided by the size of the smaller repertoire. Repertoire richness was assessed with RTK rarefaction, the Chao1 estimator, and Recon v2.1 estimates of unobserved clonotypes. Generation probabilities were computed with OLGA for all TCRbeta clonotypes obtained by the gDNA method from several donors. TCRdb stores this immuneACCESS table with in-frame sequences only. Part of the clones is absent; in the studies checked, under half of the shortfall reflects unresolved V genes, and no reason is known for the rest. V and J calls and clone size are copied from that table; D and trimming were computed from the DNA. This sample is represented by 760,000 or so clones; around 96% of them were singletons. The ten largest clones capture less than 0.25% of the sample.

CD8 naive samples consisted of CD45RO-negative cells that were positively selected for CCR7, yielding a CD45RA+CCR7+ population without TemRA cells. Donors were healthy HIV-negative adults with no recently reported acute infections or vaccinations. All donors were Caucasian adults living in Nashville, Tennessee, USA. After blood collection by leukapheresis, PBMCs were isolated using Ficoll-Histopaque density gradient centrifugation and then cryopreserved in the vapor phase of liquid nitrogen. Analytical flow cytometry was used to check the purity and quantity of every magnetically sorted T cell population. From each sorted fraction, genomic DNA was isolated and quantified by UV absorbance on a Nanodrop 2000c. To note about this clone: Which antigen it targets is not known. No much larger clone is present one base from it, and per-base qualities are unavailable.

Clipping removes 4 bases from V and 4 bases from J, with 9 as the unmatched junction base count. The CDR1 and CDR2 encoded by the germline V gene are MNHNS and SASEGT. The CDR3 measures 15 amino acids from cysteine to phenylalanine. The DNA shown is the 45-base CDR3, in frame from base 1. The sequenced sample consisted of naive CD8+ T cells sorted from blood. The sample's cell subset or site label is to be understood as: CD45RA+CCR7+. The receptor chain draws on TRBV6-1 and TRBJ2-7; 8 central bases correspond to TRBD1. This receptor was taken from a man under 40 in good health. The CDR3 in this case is CASSGRDRLFYEQYF. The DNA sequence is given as TGTGCCAGCAGTGGAAGGGACAGGCTATTTTACGAGCAGTACTTC.